This TCR beta chain originates from a study of OX40 agonist ivuxolimab in advanced cancers. Trimming removed 0 bases at V and 1 base at J, with 7 bases between. The CDR3 is 16 amino acids. Germline V gene data show CDR1 as MGHRA and CDR2 as YSYEKL. Libraries were prepared by immunoSEQ multiplex PCR; TCRdb keeps only in-frame clonotypes and omits some of them. Seen here are around 70,000 clones, approximately 85% observed once, and the top ten hold about 0.57%. The TCR sequence derives from an adult with an advanced solid tumor such as melanoma, head and neck, liver or kidney cancer. The rearrangement joins TRBV4-1 to TRBJ1-6, with D uncertain. The sequencing here drew on CD4+ or CD8+ T cells sorted from blood, taken in a trial of the OX40 agonist ivuxolimab. The CDR3 loop reads CASSQEFQSYNSPLHF. The CDR3 nucleotides read TGCGCCAGCAGCCAAGAGTTCCAGTCCTATAATTCACCCCTCCACTTT.